This TCR beta chain is from a study of blood T cell repertoires in COVID-19. Study context: PBMCs, B-cell-depleted T cells, or T cells provided the cDNA or gDNA that made up the material.

Data came from immunoSEQ multiplex PCR; TCRdb stores just in-frame clones and leaves some out. Of 270,000 or so clones listed, around 90% are singletons. The CDR3 has 13 residues. Germline V lookup: CDR1 LNHDA, CDR2 SQIVND (reference sequence). Deletions cut 8 bases from V and 4 bases from J, with 14 bases between. The sample holds one count of this clone. The chain uses TRBV19 and TRBJ1-1; possible D gene TRBD1, 6 bases. The sequence was obtained from a woman in her sixties or seventies with COVID-19, enrolled during active disease. The specimen was peripheral blood. In DNA, the CDR3 is TGTGCCAGTGGGGAGGGGGTGGGCACTGAAGCTTTCTTT. It is translated as CASGEGVGTEAFF.